This T cell receptor (beta chain) is from a study of cytomegalovirus exposure and HLA in healthy donors (dated by TCRdb to 2015 to 2018). Context from the whole study: An earlier analysis of some 550 of the donors reported 250 to 350 Gb of sequence data and 100 million to 140 million unique TCR beta sequences from about 180 million T cells. An early release that covered around 590 HLA-typed donors contained 300 to 350 gigabases of sequencing data and roughly 84 million unique TCR sequences. The genetic ancestry cluster associated with self-reported Caucasian donors included roughly 84% of the 398 genotyped donors. The study aimed to test whether signatures of past pathogen exposure could be identified by cataloging public T cell receptors. Using immunosequencing, the study profiled T cell repertoires from 666 subjects and related those repertoires to cytomegalovirus serostatus. Along with the approximately 650-subject first cohort, a separate validation cohort of over a hundred different subjects was used. To predict cytomegalovirus infection status, the study brought together high-throughput TCR immunosequencing, statistical association of individual TCRs with disease status, and machine learning. In a later analysis, previously published TCR beta repertoires from some 640 donors were re-analyzed and high-resolution HLA genotyping was added so that TCR occurrence patterns could be studied. Rather than using new phenotypic data, the later analysis identified candidate immune exposures from TCR beta sequences and from how often those sequences occurred across donors. An earlier analysis of 587 of the donors used high-throughput TCR beta sequencing to judge whether each TCR beta V gene segment behaved as functional or pseudogenic. Donor age, sex, ethnicity and CMV serostatus were compiled alongside the repertoire data. A later genetic analysis took genome-wide SNP genotypes for about 55% of the roughly 670 donors and used that subset as a discovery cohort. All discovery cohort repertoires had been generated on a single sequencing platform. Both class I and class II loci were covered by HLA typing, at four-digit resolution. The number of typed donors differed by locus: about 620-630 for A, B, C, DRB1 and DQB1; roughly 510 for DQA1; approximately 610 for DPA1; and about 450 for DPB1. A few DR-DQ haplotypes were treated as single units for association and clustering because of strong linkage in the cohort. Among roughly 400 genotyped donors of the cohort, an average of around 240,000 unique TCR beta nucleotide sequences were sequenced per donor, around 20% of them non-productive. Study-level results and caveats: According to a later analysis, TCR association rates differed among HLA loci, with DRB1 alleles showing the most associated TCRs and HLA-C alleles showing the fewest. V-gene and J-gene trimming of TCR beta chains was associated with a missense DCLRE1C variant in a later genetic analysis, and the association was replicated in an independent cohort. According to a later analysis, most CMV-associated TCR beta chains appeared to be HLA-restricted, and the HLA associations seemed to be driven largely by CMV exposure. When HLA alleles, especially DR and DQ, strongly co-occurred, attributing TCR associations to individual alleles was difficult. A group of highly shared sequence variants was considered likely to be a technical artifact of the sequencing pipeline. In a later analysis, several top co-occurrence clusters were reported to appear linked to parvovirus B19, influenza, CMV and Epstein-Barr virus. A later genetic analysis reported fewer N-insertions in productive TCRs among donors in an Asian-associated ancestry cluster than the approximately 700-donor mean. The presence/absence analyses assumed that sequencing depth was roughly uniform across donors, and that assumption may not be true. The authors suggested that the approach could potentially be generalized to other disease states and immunological phenotypes. Compared with equally common non-associated chains, HLA-associated TCR beta chains in a later analysis were more clonally expanded and had lower generation probabilities. A further reported finding was that TCR beta sequences accurately predicted the HLA-A and HLA-B alleles for most subjects in the first cohort. Most TCR sequences were seen in very few donors, while some public TCRs were found in many individuals. In both the original and validation cohorts, the classifier was reported to diagnose cytomegalovirus status with high specificity and sensitivity. A later analysis associated 15,000 to 20,000 TCR beta sequences with specific HLA alleles at a false discovery rate of 0.05. In vitro tests confirmed that three of the cytomegalovirus-associated TCR beta chains recognize cytomegalovirus antigens. A total of 150 or so TCR beta chains were listed by the study as associated with cytomegalovirus. An earlier analysis of roughly 570 of the donors showed that most TCR beta V segments appeared in productive rearrangements either about 87% or about 30% of the time, which broadly matched IMGT annotations. CMV serostatus was the only immune exposure information available for the cohort. Correlated functional status among segregating V segments might reflect linkage disequilibrium, but an unknown experimental factor could not be ruled out. Because counts were too low, around 18 rarely observed V segments, including chromosome 9 orphons, were left out of the earlier analysis of approximately 500 of the donors. Some IMGT-functional V segments, including TRBV6-2 and TRBV6-3, could not be distinguished by the 87-base-pair reads and were therefore excluded. HLA typing was unavailable for some donors at each locus, so association tests used only the typed subset. The cohort was sequenced for TCR beta chains only, and without alpha or paired-chain data the features that could be detected were limited.

Relative to germline, V is missing 2 bases and J is missing 8 bases, with 6 bases of the junction outside any gene match. Including cysteine and phenylalanine, the CDR3 has 13 amino acids. Of all the DNA, just the CDR3 is kept, 39 bases in frame from base 1. As encoded in the germline V gene, CDR1 is SGHRS while CDR2 is YFSETQ. As to this clone: Its antigen target is currently unknown.

The cohort was made up of approximately 670 healthy bone marrow donors. Cohort members were all nominally healthy when sampled, although unrecorded immune exposures were likely present. The donor tested CMV seropositive, placing the donor among the 250 to 350 seropositive members of the cohort. Every donor gave a peripheral blood sample, and the peripheral blood mononuclear cells from that sample were used for TCR beta sequencing. Genomic DNA extraction from the blood cell samples was performed with the Qiagen DNeasy Blood Extraction Kit. The protocol used for the library was the immunoSEQ multiplex PCR assay. The multiplex PCR relied on a mix of 60 forward primers for TCR Vbeta segments and 13 reverse primers for TCR Jbeta segments. The CDR3 region of rearranged TCR beta genes was amplified from genomic DNA by a multiplex PCR assay. Amplified TCR beta libraries were sequenced as 87-base-pair reads on the Illumina HiSeq System. In the authors' own workflow: Across the 670 or so repertoires, a later analysis counted tens of millions of unique TCR beta chains, approximately 12 million of which were shared by at least two donors. Raw reads were error-corrected and collapsed into unique sequences by a nearest-neighbor algorithm in which closely related sequences were merged to remove PCR and sequencing errors. V, D and J gene segments were assigned by aligning CDR3 sequences to IMGT reference sequences. For a sequence to be retained, a match of at least six nucleotides was required to both a V gene segment and a J gene segment. A rearrangement counted as productive if the CDR3 had no stop codons and remained in frame with V and J, and every other rearrangement counted as non-productive. Following IMGT convention, CDR3 was defined as the stretch from the second conserved V-encoded cysteine to the conserved J-encoded phenylalanine. Sequences without an unambiguous match to a single V gene segment were excluded from the earlier analysis of several hundred of the donors. In an earlier analysis of several hundred of the donors, V segments were called functional above 56.7% productive rearrangements and were called segregating when the between-donor standard deviation exceeded 5%. A statistical classification framework was built to diagnose cytomegalovirus status from the catalog of TCR beta chain sequences. In a later analysis, V and J genes were assigned by comparing TCR nucleotide sequences against IMGT/GENE-DB human TR gene sequences. A later analysis assigned CDR3 sequences and most-parsimonious VDJ recombination scenarios with the TCRdist pipeline. A later analysis defined each TCR beta chain by its CDR3 amino acid sequence plus V-gene family, and excluded reads lacking a unique V-gene family. A later analysis removed 550 to 650 highly shared, low-generation-probability nucleotide sequences to deal with suspected cross-contamination and a sequencing artifact. For each public chain, a later analysis derived a clonal expansion index from normalized ranks of inferred template counts within each repertoire. A later analysis computed generation probabilities with a VDJ recombination model fitted to out-of-frame rearrangements, and checked the results against IGoR. In a later analysis, hypergeometric tests were used to score TCR-TCR, TCR-HLA and TCR-CMV co-occurrence, with a repertoire-size bias correction applied to TCR pairs. To estimate false discovery rates, a later analysis permuted the HLA or CMV assignments 20 times. In a later analysis, co-occurring TCRs were grouped using DBSCAN, and TCRdist sequence similarity was added for clustering within HLA-allele-positive subsets. Repertoires with fewer than 30,000 or more than 120,000 public chains were left out of co-occurrence clustering, as were about 5 repertoires with anomalous nucleotide sharing. TCRdb holds this immuneACCESS table with in-frame rearrangements only. Some clones are missing; in checked studies, unresolved V genes explain under half, and the rest has no known cause. D and trimming were read from the DNA, whereas the V and J calls and clone size are those reported in that table. For this sample, the table gives some 130,000 clones. Around 1.6% of the sample goes to the ten largest clones.

The rearrangement combines TRBV5-1 with TRBJ1-2, and 7 junction bases match TRBD1. This sequence was found in a woman in her forties in good health and CMV-seropositive. Sample: PBMCs. CDR3 sequence: CASSLSTGNGYTF. The sequenced DNA: TGCGCCAGCAGCTTATCGACAGGGAACGGCTACACCTTC.